This TCR beta chain comes out of a study of cytomegalovirus exposure and HLA in healthy donors. Turning to the study itself: A subsequent analysis stated that the roughly 120 validation repertoires were run on the same platform as the approximately 710 first-cohort repertoires. Notes on the study in general: Testing in vitro showed a few CMV-associated chains specific for CMV antigens. It was about 150 TCR beta chains that were listed as cytomegalovirus-associated.

Remarks on this clone: What it recognizes is unknown.

Sequencing was performed with immunoSEQ multiplex PCR; in TCRdb, only in-frame clones are kept and a portion is missing. The sample contains roughly 200,000 clones, about 89% of which appear only once. Unmatched junction bases numbered 6, after V lost 0 bases and J lost 6 bases. There are 15 residues in the CDR3. Germline V CDR1 and CDR2: SGDLS, YYNGEE. The J gene is TRBJ2-3, the V gene TRBV9; 8 positions match TRBD2. The source is a man aged 30-40 years in good health and CMV-seropositive. The sequencing input was PBMCs. The CDR3 region is CASSVERGGRDTQYF. The CDR3 DNA reads TGTGCCAGCAGCGTAGAGCGGGGCGGGAGGGATACGCAGTATTTT.